The 9 T cell receptor beta chains below were found in one sample sequenced in a study of shared clonotypes between healthy human individuals. Using immunoSEQ multiplex PCR, the repertoire was profiled, and TCRdb retains in-frame clones only, with some absent. The sample yields some 2,000,000 clones, 95% seen once. Sequenced: naive CD4+ T cells sorted from blood. As for subset: CD45RA+ positively selected. The receptor source for this set is a man between 18 and 35 years old in good health.

The V call is TRBV18, the J call TRBJ2-2, with 9 nucleotides matching TRBD1. Germline V gives CDR1 KGHSH, CDR2 LQKENI. J gave up 0 bases and V 5 bases, and 4 bases lay outside the gene matches. The CDR3 is made up of 16 amino acids. The CDR3 is CASSTDRGSNTGELFF. The DNA for the CDR3 is TGTGCCAGCTCAACCGACAGGGGGTCGAACACCGGGGAGCTGTTTTTT.

This clone was seen just once. The chain employs TRBV7-2 and TRBJ2-3; weak D call: TRBD2 (6 bases). V lost 7 bases to trimming and J lost 8 bases, with 19 bases between them. The CDR3 sequence is 14 residues long. Germline values: CDR1 SGHTA, CDR2 FQGNSA. The CDR3 sequence: CASTPGPSGGTQYF. The CDR3 DNA is TGTGCCAGCACCCCGGGACCATCCGGGGGTACGCAGTATTTT.

The J gene is TRBJ1-2, the V gene TRBV28, with D possibly being TRBD1 (5 bases). Germline values: CDR1 MDHEN, CDR2 SYDVKM. Between the trimmed V and J ends, which lost 4 bases and 1 base, there was a span of 7 bases. The CDR3 consists of 13 residues. The DNA for the CDR3 is TGTGCCAGCAGTTGGGGCCTTAACTATGGCTACACCTTC. It is translated as CASSWGLNYGYTF.

A remark on this clone: Other DNA sequences in this specimen translate into the identical CDR3. The J gene is TRBJ2-5, the V gene TRBV5-4; a weak D match, TRBD1 (6 bases). This CDR3 is built from 13 residues. CDR1 is SGHNT, CDR2 YYREEE, per germline (reference sequence). The V end lost 0 bases, the J end lost 4 bases, and 7 bases lay between the germline ends. Here the CDR3 reads CASSLGGGETQYF. The CDR3 DNA reads TGTGCCAGCAGCTTGGGAGGGGGAGAGACCCAGTACTTC. Complete variable domain (other parts from reference TRBV5-4 and TRBJ2-5): ETGVTQSPTHLIKTRGQQVTLRCSSQSGHNTVSWYQQALGQGPQFIFQYYREEENGRGNFPPRFSGLQFPNYSSELNVNALELDDSALYLCASSLGGGETQYFGPGTRLLVL.

The genes are TRBV7-9 and TRBJ2-2; D remains unclear. Germline V lookup: CDR1 SEHNR, CDR2 FQNEAQ (reference sequence). The V end lost 5 bases, the J end lost 6 bases, and 10 bases lay between the germline ends. There are 13 residues in the CDR3. The CDR3 loop is CASSITPPGELFF. The CDR3, as DNA: TGTGCCAGCAGCATTACGCCGCCCGGGGAGCTGTTTTTT.

The chain links TRBV25-1 to TRBJ2-7; 9 bases fit TRBD2. The CDR3 has 15 amino acids. The germline gives CDR1 MGHDK, CDR2 SYGVNS. V dropped 2 bases and J dropped 1; count of bases not matched to a gene: 3. The CDR3 reads CASSEGSGSSYEQYF. The CDR3 DNA reads as TGTGCCAGCAGTGAAGGTAGCGGGAGTTCCTACGAGCAGTACTTC.

The rearrangement links TRBV19 to TRBJ2-1; D ambiguous. Germline V gene sequence: CDR1 LNHDA, CDR2 SQIVND (reference sequence). V was shortened by 3 bases and J by 0 bases, with 18 bases between the two germline ends. This CDR3 region has 18 residues. The CDR3 DNA sequence: TGTGCCAGTAGTATTGCCCCCGGGCGACTTAGCTCCTACAATGAGCAGTTCTTC. This sequence encodes CASSIAPGRLSSYNEQFF. The entire variable domain, with the rest obtained from reference TRBV19 and TRBJ2-1, is as follows: DGGITQSPKYLFRKEGQNVTLSCEQNLNHDAMYWYRQDPGQGLRLIYYSQIVNDFQKGDIAEGYSVSREKKESFPLTVTSAQKNPTAFYLCASSIAPGRLSSYNEQFFGPGTRLTVL.

V usage is TRBV28 and J usage is TRBJ2-7; possible D gene TRBD2, 6 bases. This CDR3 is built from 15 residues. V was cut by 5 bases and J by 6 bases, with 20 bases left in between. Germline CDR1 is MDHEN and CDR2 is SYDVKM. As DNA, the CDR3 is TGTGCCAGCAGTACTCGGTGGGGTCTAGCGAGCGAGCAGTACTTC. It codes for CASSTRWGLASEQYF.

A note on this clone: The sample carries other DNA sequences with the same CDR3. The rearrangement joins TRBV5-1 to TRBJ2-2; D ambiguous. Trimming removed 0 bases from V and 4 bases from J, with 4 bases in between. This CDR3 is built from 13 residues. Per the germline V gene, CDR1 is SGHRS and CDR2 is YFSETQ. The CDR3 reads CASSLDPTGELFF. The CDR3 region has the DNA TGCGCCAGCAGCTTGGATCCCACCGGGGAGCTGTTTTTT.